The 15 T cell receptor beta chains in this list originate from one sample, sequenced in a study of T cells in Graves' hyperthyroidism and ophthalmopathy. There were TCR beta CDR3 regions amplified from RNA transcripts. In the first-round RT-PCR of the TCR CDR3, the HTBI primer set was used. Via MiXCR, TCRdb re-called the multiplex PCR reads, giving one row per CDR3 protein. The profile shows around 600,000 distinct CDR3 sequences, approximately 14% of them singletons. The specimen was blood. All receptors come from a woman aged 18-29 years with Graves' ophthalmopathy.

This clonotype was counted between two and nine times. This sequence joins TRBV19 and TRBJ2-1; TRBD2 agrees at 9 bases. There are 13 residues in the CDR3. The germline gives CDR1 LNHDA, CDR2 SQIVND (reference sequence). J lost 8 bases, V lost 5 bases, and 4 bases had no gene match. The CDR3 loop reads CASSPAGGYEQFF. The CDR3 coding sequence is TGTGCCAGTAGTCCAGCGGGGGGTTATGAGCAGTTCTTC.

This clonotype was observed at least ten times. The chain has TRBV11-2 and TRBJ2-1; 11 bases match TRBD2. Germline V lookup: CDR1 SGHAT, CDR2 FQNNGV. The V and J ends lost 4 bases and 10 bases, in that order; junction bases with no gene match: 9. The CDR3 runs 15 residues. The CDR3 reads CASSSGLAGGREQFF. CDR3 bases: TGTGCCAGCAGCTCCGGACTAGCGGGCGGCAGGGAGCAGTTCTTC.

There are many counts of this clonotype. V usage is TRBV2 and J usage is TRBJ1-4, with a weak D call TRBD1 (5 bases). With 10 bases removed from V and 3 bases from J, the gap between germline ends came to 9 bases. This CDR3 region has 12 residues. The germline CDR1 and CDR2 sequences are SNHLY and FYNNEI. CDR3 region: CAKRGPNEKLFF. The CDR3 bases are TGTGCCAAAAGGGGACCTAATGAAAAACTGTTTTTT. Using reference TRBV2 and TRBJ1-4 for the parts outside the CDR3, the full variable domain is EPEVTQTPSHQVTQMGQEVILRCVPISNHLYFYWYRQILGQKVEFLVSFYNNEISEKSEIFDDQFSVERPDGSNFTLKIRSTKLEDSAMYFCAKRGPNEKLFFGSGTQLSVL.

The rearrangement joins TRBV11-2 to TRBJ2-6; 8 bases line up with TRBD1. The germline V gene has CDR1 SGHAT and CDR2 FQNNGV. Trimming removed 3 bases from V and 0 bases from J; junction bases left unmatched: 7. This CDR3 comprises 18 residues. CDR3 sequence reads: CASSFAGQANSGANVLTF. CDR3 sequence (DNA): TGTGCCAGCAGCTTCGCGGGACAGGCGAACTCTGGGGCCAACGTCCTGACTTTC.

This clonotype was observed at least ten times. The chain links TRBV20-1 to TRBJ2-3, with TRBD2 matching over 15 bases. The V and J ends lost 3 bases and 0 bases, in that order; junction bases with no gene match: 4. The CDR3 is 17 amino acids. Germline V gene data show CDR1 as DFQATT and CDR2 as SNEGSKA (reference sequence). The CDR3 DNA is TGCAGTGCTAGGGGACTAGCGGGAGGAGTTAGCACAGATACGCAGTATTTT. It specifies CSARGLAGGVSTDTQYF.

The chain uses TRBV6-1 and TRBJ2-3; TRBD2 aligns across 8 bases. The V segment lost 11 bases and the J segment 5 bases; nucleotides outside the gene matches: 15. Germline-derived CDR1 and CDR2 are MNHNS and SASEGT. The CDR3 extends over 15 amino acids. CDR3 sequence: CAAKGQREMIDTQYF. CDR3 sequence (DNA): TGTGCCGCCAAAGGCCAGCGGGAGATGATAGATACGCAGTATTTT.

This clonotype was found many times. This chain uses TRBV5-1 with TRBJ2-6; a possible D gene is TRBD1 (6 bases). In germline, CDR1 is SGHRS, CDR2 YFSETQ. CDR3 size: 14 residues. Trimming took off 7 bases at V and 0 bases at J, with 8 bases between the two ends. The CDR3 is CASQQGSGANVLTF. CDR3 nucleotides: TGCGCCAGCCAACAGGGCTCTGGGGCCAACGTCCTGACTTTC.

This clonotype appeared many times. The chain recombines TRBV27 with TRBJ2-7; D remains unclear. The CDR3 has 13 amino acids. Trimming removed 5 bases from V and 4 bases from J, with 12 bases in between. Looked up from germline, CDR1 is MNHEY and CDR2 is SMNVEV (reference sequence). The CDR3 loop reads CASSLKVLYEQYF. The CDR3 region has the DNA TGTGCCAGCAGTCTAAAGGTCCTGTACGAGCAGTACTTC.

This clonotype occurred a few times. This rearrangement joins TRBV6-5 to TRBJ1-4; tentative D call: TRBD1 (5 bases). Trimming pared 2 bases from V and 4 bases from J, leaving 8 bases between. Germline values: CDR1 MNHEY, CDR2 SVGAGI. This CDR3 has 14 amino acids. The CDR3 DNA is TGTGCCAGCAGTTACGACAGCTTTAATGAAAAACTGTTTTTT. Residues: CASSYDSFNEKLFF.

This clonotype was seen at least ten times. This chain joins TRBV6-1 and TRBJ2-1; the match to TRBD1 covers 10 bases. The CDR3 is made up of 15 amino acids. The V gene's germline CDR1 is MNHNS and CDR2 SASEGT. Losses at the gene ends were 6 bases for V and 5 bases for J; bases not matched to a gene: 7. The CDR3 is CASSSGTGANNEQFF. The CDR3 coding sequence is TGTGCCAGCAGCTCCGGGACAGGGGCAAACAATGAGCAGTTCTTC.

V is TRBV25-1 and J is TRBJ2-3; no clear D gene. The V end lost 6 bases, the J end lost 1 base, and 11 bases lay between the germline ends. The CDR3 sequence is 14 residues long. Looked up from germline, CDR1 is MGHDK and CDR2 is SYGVNS. CDR3 nucleotides: TGTGCCAGCAGCGACGCCTCTCGCACAGATACGCAGTATTTT. Translated: CASSDASRTDTQYF.

This clonotype occurred many times. The chain couples TRBV2 to TRBJ1-2; possible D gene TRBD1, 5 bases. This CDR3 is 13 amino acids long. Germline lookup yields CDR1 SNHLY and CDR2 FYNNEI. The CDR3 DNA follows: TGTGCAGTGTCGAGGCAGGGAATAGATGGCTACACCTTC. Amino acids: CAVSRQGIDGYTF. Based on the CDR3 plus reference TRBV2 and TRBJ1-2, the full variable domain is EPEVTQTPSHQVTQMGQEVILRCVPISNHLYFYWYRQILGQKVEFLVSFYNNEISEKSEIFDDQFSVERPDGSNFTLKIRSTKLEDSAMYFCAVSRQGIDGYTFGSGTRLTVV.

This clonotype was counted at least ten times. The chain employs TRBV11-2 and TRBJ2-1; TRBD2 matches at 8 bases. V shed 1 base and J 0 bases; nucleotides not matched to a gene: 11. The CDR3 loop spans 19 amino acids. Per germline, CDR1 SGHAT and CDR2 FQNNGV. The CDR3 DNA sequence: TGTGCCAGCAGCTTAGTAGGCCTAGCGGGCCTGAGCTCCTACAATGAGCAGTTCTTC. Translated: CASSLVGLAGLSSYNEQFF.

The sample holds many counts of this clonotype. The chain uses TRBV6-6 and TRBJ1-2; D unresolved. The germline CDR1 and CDR2 sequences are MNHNY and SVGAGI (reference sequence). V dropped 0 bases and J dropped 5 bases, with 13 bases sitting between them. This CDR3 has 15 residues. CDR3 region: CASSYSRESGYGYTF. CDR3 nucleotide sequence: TGTGCCAGCAGTTACTCGAGGGAGTCGGGGTATGGCTACACCTTC.

V and J are TRBV6-2 or TRBV6-3 and TRBJ2-1; D is ambiguous. This CDR3 is 12 amino acids long. Trimming removed 2 bases at V and 7 bases at J, with 6 bases between. Germline V gives CDR1 MNHEY, CDR2 SVGEGT. The CDR3 is CASSYGRNEQFF. The CDR3 DNA sequence: TGTGCCAGCAGTTACGGCAGGAATGAGCAGTTCTTC.